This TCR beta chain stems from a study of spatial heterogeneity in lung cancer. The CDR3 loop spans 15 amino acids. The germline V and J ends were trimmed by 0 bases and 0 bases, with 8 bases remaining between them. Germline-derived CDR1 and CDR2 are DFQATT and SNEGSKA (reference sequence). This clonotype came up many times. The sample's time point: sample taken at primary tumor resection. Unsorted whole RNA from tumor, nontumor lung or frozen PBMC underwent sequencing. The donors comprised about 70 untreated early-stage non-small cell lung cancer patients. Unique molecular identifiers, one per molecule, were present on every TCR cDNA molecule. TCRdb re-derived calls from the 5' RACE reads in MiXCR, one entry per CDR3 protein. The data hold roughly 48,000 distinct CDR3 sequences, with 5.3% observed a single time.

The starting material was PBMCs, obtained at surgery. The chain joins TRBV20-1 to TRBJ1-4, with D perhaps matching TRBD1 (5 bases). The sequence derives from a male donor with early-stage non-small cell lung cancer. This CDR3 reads CSARDPGATNEKLFF. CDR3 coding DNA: TGCAGTGCTAGAGATCCGGGGGCAACTAATGAAAAACTGTTTTTT.